A single sample is the source of the 20 T cell receptor beta chains below, sequenced in a study of T cell clonality in common variable immunodeficiency. Overall study results and limits: Reportedly, TCR beta sequences from common variable immunodeficiency showed fewer deletions and N-nucleotide insertions.

Data came from immunoSEQ multiplex PCR; TCRdb stores just in-frame clones and leaves some out. The record shows about 26,000 clones for this sample, with no singletons present. Which antigens these TCRs recognize remains unknown. Material for sequencing was peripheral blood mononuclear cells. The receptors here all came from a human donor with common variable immunodeficiency.

This clone was found many times. The sequence runs out 3 residues before the end of the CDR3; the remainder is reconstructed from the germline J gene. The rearrangement uses TRBV4-1 and TRBJ2-7; D gene uncertain. With 0 bases removed from V and 4 bases from J, the gap between germline ends came to 7 bases. This CDR3 is built from 13 residues. Germline CDR1 is MGHRA and CDR2 is YSYEKL. The CDR3 sequence is CASSQDNTYEQYF. Incomplete CDR3 DNA: TGCGCCAGCAGCCAAGATAATACTTACGAG.

This clone was found many times. The CDR3 end lies 3 residues beyond the end of the read and is filled in from the germline J gene. This chain uses TRBV30 with TRBJ1-2; D is unresolved. The germline gives CDR1 GTSNPN, CDR2 SVGIG (reference sequence). The CDR3 is made up of 14 amino acids. CDR3 region: CAWSVLPVPKGYTF. The CDR3 DNA, read in part, is TGTGCCTGGAGTGTACTACCAGTCCCGAAGGGC. The variable domain in full, with the rest retrieved from reference TRBV30 and TRBJ1-2, is SQTIHQWPATLVQPVGSPLSLECTVEGTSNPNLYWYRQAAGRGLQLLFYSVGIGQISSEVPQNLSASRPQDRQFILSSKKLLLSDSGFYLCAWSVLPVPKGYTFGSGTRLTVV.

This clone has more than one count but fewer than ten. The CDR3 end is not reached by the read, which stops 3 residues before it; the germline J gene fills it in. V usage is TRBV7-7 and J usage is TRBJ2-1; TRBD2 matches 12 bases. Germline CDR1 and CDR2: SSHAT and FNYEAQ (reference sequence). With 5 bases clipped from V and 6 bases from J, the junction kept 5 bases outside the gene matches. CDR3 length: 15 amino acids. The CDR3 spells CASSNLAGGVNEQFF. CDR3 DNA (partial): TGTGCCAGCAGCAATCTAGCGGGAGGGGTCAATGAG.

There are a few counts of this clone. The CDR3 end is not reached by the read, which stops 3 residues before it; the germline J gene fills it in. The gene calls are TRBV2 and TRBJ2-7; D uncertain. Looked up from germline, CDR1 is SNHLY and CDR2 is FYNNEI. CDR3 length: 15 amino acids. Trimming took off 6 bases at V and 1 base at J, with 16 bases between the two ends. CDR3 DNA, as far as it was read: TGTGCCAGCAGGGAACCCTTGCGACATTCCTACGAG. Residues: CASREPLRHSYE. The CDR3 in its entirety is CASREPLRHSYEQYF.

This clone was counted a few times. The CDR3 is cut off 3 residues early in the read; its end comes from the germline J gene. The chain employs TRBV6-2 or TRBV6-3 and TRBJ2-7; 13 bases are a match to TRBD2. In germline, CDR1 is MNHEY, CDR2 SVGEGT. The CDR3 is made up of 17 amino acids. V was clipped by 5 bases and J by 4 bases; unmatched bases: 11. The CDR3 DNA, read in part, is TGTGCCAGCAGTCTCTCCCGGACTAGCGGGAGAAGATACGAG. It specifies CASSLSRTSGRRYE. The full CDR3 is CASSLSRTSGRRYEQYF.

Only a few counts were recorded for this clone. The read halts 3 residues ahead of the CDR3 end, with the missing end drawn from the germline J gene. The chain joins TRBV19 to TRBJ1-1; D not resolved. Germline CDR1 and CDR2: LNHDA and SQIVND (reference sequence). Trimming cost V 7 bases and J 3 bases, with 15 bases left between them. The CDR3 extends over 14 amino acids. CDR3 DNA (partial): TGTGCCAGTATATCCTCGGGGTGGTACACTGAA. It is translated as CASISSGWYTE. The whole CDR3 sequence is CASISSGWYTEAFF.

This clone was found many times. The read halts 3 residues ahead of the CDR3 end, with the missing end drawn from the germline J gene. The rearrangement uses TRBV20-1 and TRBJ2-4, with 7 bases aligning to TRBD1. From germline, CDR1 is DFQATT and CDR2 SNEGSKA (reference sequence). The length of the CDR3 is 17 residues. J was trimmed by 6 bases and V by 0 bases; bases with no gene match: 14. The covered CDR3 bases are TGCAGTGCTAGAGACCTACGGACAGGTGGCAGTGGAAACATT. Protein sequence: CSARDLRTGGSGNI. The CDR3, in full, reads CSARDLRTGGSGNIQYF.

A remark on this clone: The read gets to within 3 residues of the CDR3 end, and the germline J gene fills in the rest. This chain connects TRBV6-2 or TRBV6-3 to TRBJ2-7; 13 nucleotides line up with TRBD2. The CDR3 extends over 16 amino acids. The germline CDR1 and CDR2 sequences are MNHEY and SVGEGT. The junction had 8 bases not matched to a gene; V was cut back by 6 bases and J by 3 bases. Here the CDR3 reads CASRGRGLAGNYEQYF. CDR3 DNA (partial): TGTGCCAGCAGAGGCAGGGGACTAGCGGGAAACTACGAG.

By share of the sample, this clone is medium-sized. The CDR3 end lies 3 residues beyond the end of the read and is filled in from the germline J gene. V and J are TRBV20-1 and TRBJ1-1, with D possibly matching TRBD1 (6 bases). The CDR3 is made up of 12 amino acids. Germline V CDR1 and CDR2: DFQATT, SNEGSKA (reference sequence). V lost 3 bases, J lost 4 bases, and 9 bases lay in between. The sequenced part of the CDR3 DNA is TGCAGTGCTAGTCCACAGGGCACTGAA. Amino acids: CSASPQGTE. The complete CDR3 sequence is CSASPQGTEAFF.

As concerns this clone: The read is 3 residues too short to cover the CDR3 end, so that end is filled in from the germline J gene. The chain uses TRBV7-8 and TRBJ1-2, with D possibly matching TRBD1 (5 bases). The CDR3 is 12 amino acids. Trimming stripped 5 bases from V and 5 bases from J, with 9 bases between. Germline-derived CDR1 and CDR2 are SGHVS and FQNEAQ. CDR3 DNA (partial): TGTGCCAGCAGCCCGGACATTTATGGC. Translating it yields CASSPDIYG. The full CDR3 reads CASSPDIYGYTF.

This clone has more than one count but fewer than ten. The DNA ends 3 residues before the CDR3 does, and the rest of the CDR3 is filled in from the germline J gene. The rearrangement uses TRBV6-1 and TRBJ2-7, with D unresolved. The germline V gene encodes CDR1 MNHNS and CDR2 SASEGT. The CDR3 extends over 13 amino acids. V was shortened by 3 bases and J by 4 bases, with 10 bases between the two germline ends. The CDR3 sequence is CASSDTDRYEQYF. CDR3 bases read: TGTGCCAGCAGTGACACAGACCGGTACGAG.

Note on this clone: The read ends 3 residues shy of where the CDR3 ends; the end is completed using the germline J gene. This chain joins TRBV2 and TRBJ2-7; 7 nucleotides line up with TRBD1. The trim removed 6 bases at V and 6 bases at J, leaving 2 bases unmatched. The CDR3 covers 11 residues. Germline loops: CDR1 SNHLY, CDR2 FYNNEI. CDR3 sequence: CASRGTVEQYF. Partial CDR3 DNA: TGTGCCAGCAGAGGGACAGTCGAG.

This clone was picked up many times. The CDR3 end lies 3 residues beyond the end of the read and is filled in from the germline J gene. This sample includes further DNA sequences coding for the same CDR3. The chain recombines TRBV5-1 with TRBJ1-5; the match to TRBD1 covers 9 bases. The V and J ends lost 7 bases and 3 bases, in that order; junction bases with no gene match: 8. The germline CDR1 and CDR2 sequences are SGHRS and YFSETQ. This CDR3 is 15 amino acids long. The sequenced part of the CDR3 DNA is TGCGCCAGCCGACCGGGACAGGGATTCAATCAGCCC. Its protein product is CASRPGQGFNQP. The CDR3 reads in full as CASRPGQGFNQPQHF. Full variable domain (missing parts from reference TRBV5-1 and TRBJ1-5): KAGVTQTPRYLIKTRGQQVTLSCSPISGHRSVSWYQQTPGQGLQFLFEYFSETQRNKGNFPGRFSGRQFSNSRSEMNVSTLELGDSALYLCASRPGQGFNQPQHFGDGTRLSIL.

By sample fraction, this clone is medium-sized. Read coverage stops 3 residues before the CDR3 terminus; the germline J gene supplies the remainder. The chain combines TRBV28 with TRBJ1-4; tentatively, D is TRBD1 (6 bases). The V gene's germline CDR1 is MDHEN and CDR2 SYDVKM. The CDR3 extends over 15 amino acids. Trimming took 6 bases from V and 4 from J, leaving 15 bases between them. CDR3 sequence: CASSILQGLNEKLFF. Incomplete CDR3 DNA: TGTGCCAGCAGCATACTGCAGGGGCTTAATGAAAAA.

A few counts support this clone. The read is 3 residues too short to cover the CDR3 end, so that end is filled in from the germline J gene. The gene calls are TRBV7-9 and TRBJ1-1, with D possibly TRBD1 on 5 matching bases. CDR1 SEHNR and CDR2 FQNEAQ come from the germline V gene (reference sequence). V lost 8 bases to trimming and J lost 0 bases, with 13 bases between them. This CDR3 contains 14 residues. The CDR3 loop reads CASGDRDMNTEAFF. The DNA read from the CDR3 is TGTGCCAGCGGCGACAGAGATATGAACACTGAA.

This clone was detected a few times. CDR3 bases read: TGTGCCAGCTCACTCTCACAGGGAACGAGGTACACTGAA. Translated: CASSLSQGTRYTE. The whole CDR3 protein reads CASSLSQGTRYTEAFF. The chain links TRBV18 to TRBJ1-1; weak D call: TRBD1 (6 bases). Read data end 3 residues before the CDR3 end; the end is taken from the germline J gene. V lost 4 bases and J lost 3, with 18 bases in between. In germline, CDR1 is KGHSH, CDR2 LQKENI. CDR3 length: 16 amino acids.

This clone showed up just a few times. Coverage ceases 3 residues before the CDR3 finishes, and the germline J gene fills in the end. The gene calls are TRBV19 and TRBJ2-7; maybe TRBD1 (5 bases). V lost 3 bases to trimming and J lost 2 bases, with 14 bases between them. Germline assignment: CDR1 LNHDA and CDR2 SQIVND (reference sequence). The CDR3 covers 15 residues. Partial CDR3 DNA: TGTGCCAGTAGTATCTCTCGGACAAGCGCCTACGAG. Amino acid sequence: CASSISRTSAYE. The whole CDR3 reads CASSISRTSAYEQYF.

This clone has more than one count but fewer than ten. The sequence runs out 3 residues before the end of the CDR3; the remainder is reconstructed from the germline J gene. This chain joins TRBV7-2 and TRBJ2-7; 9 nucleotides align to TRBD1. The CDR3 runs to 14 residues. Trimming took 4 bases from V and 2 from J; bases not matched to a gene: 3. CDR1 SGHTA and CDR2 FQGNSA come from the germline V gene. CDR3 bases read: TGTGCCAGCAGCTCGAGACAGGGGGCCTACGAG. Translating it yields CASSSRQGAYE. The entire CDR3 sequence reads CASSSRQGAYEQYF.

This clone was detected many times. With the read ending 3 residues before the CDR3 end, the germline J gene is used to fill in that end. This chain joins TRBV7-3 and TRBJ2-1, with D possibly being TRBD2 (6 bases). V lost 5 bases to trimming and J lost 7 bases, with 12 bases between them. Germline CDR1 SGHTA, CDR2 FQGTGA. This CDR3 comprises 13 residues. The CDR3 sequence is CASSPQRGNEQFF. The part of the CDR3 DNA that was read is TGTGCCAGCAGCCCCCAACGGGGGAATGAG.

Many counts were recorded for this clone. The read finishes 3 residues shy of the CDR3 end, and the germline J gene is used to complete it. The chain carries TRBV18 and TRBJ1-6, with D unclear. In germline, CDR1 is KGHSH, CDR2 LQKENI. The V and J ends lost 2 bases and 2 bases respectively, with 13 bases between them. The CDR3 is 17 amino acids. The CDR3 bases that were read are TGTGCCAGCTCACCATCGGGTCCCTACGCCTATAATTCACCC. This encodes CASSPSGPYAYNSP. The whole CDR3 protein reads CASSPSGPYAYNSPLHF.